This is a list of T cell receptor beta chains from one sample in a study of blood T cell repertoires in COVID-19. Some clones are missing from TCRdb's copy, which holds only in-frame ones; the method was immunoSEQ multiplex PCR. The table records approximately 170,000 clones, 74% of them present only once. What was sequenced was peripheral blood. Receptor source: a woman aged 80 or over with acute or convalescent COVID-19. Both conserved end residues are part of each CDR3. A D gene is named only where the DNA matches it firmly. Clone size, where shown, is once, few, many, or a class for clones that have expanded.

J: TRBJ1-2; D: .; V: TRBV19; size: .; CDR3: CASSIGWGDSHYGYTF
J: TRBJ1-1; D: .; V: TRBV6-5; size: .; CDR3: CASSYGQVWVGTEAFF
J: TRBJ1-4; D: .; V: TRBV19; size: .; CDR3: CASSFGRWREKLFF
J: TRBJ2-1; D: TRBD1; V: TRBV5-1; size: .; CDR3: CASSLGDRDNEQFF
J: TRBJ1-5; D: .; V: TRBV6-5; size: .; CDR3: CASSYSSGPSNQPQHF
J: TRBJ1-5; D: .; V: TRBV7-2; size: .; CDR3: CASSQRVWQPQHF
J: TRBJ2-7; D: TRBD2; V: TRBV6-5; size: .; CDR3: CASSKDGAGGYEQYF
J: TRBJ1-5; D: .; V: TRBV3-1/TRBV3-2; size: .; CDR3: CASSQGPRGSNQPQHF
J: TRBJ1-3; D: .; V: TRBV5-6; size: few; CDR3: CASSLAGGSGNTIYF
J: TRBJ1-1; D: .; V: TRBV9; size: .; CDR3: CASSVEGGQWTEAFF
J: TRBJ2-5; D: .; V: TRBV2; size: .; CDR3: CASRDVQGGLETQYF
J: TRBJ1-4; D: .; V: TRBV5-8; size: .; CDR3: CASSNGQSGYEKLFF
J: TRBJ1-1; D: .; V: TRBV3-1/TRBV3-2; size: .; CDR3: CASSQVAGVNTEAFF
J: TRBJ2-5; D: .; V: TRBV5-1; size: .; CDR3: CASSLTGLPQETQYF
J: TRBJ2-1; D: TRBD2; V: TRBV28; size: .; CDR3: CASSEASGYNEQFF
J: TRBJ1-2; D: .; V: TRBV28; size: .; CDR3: CASSSGSDYGYTF
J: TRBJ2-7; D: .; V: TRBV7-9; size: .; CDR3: CASSLAPQTYEQYF
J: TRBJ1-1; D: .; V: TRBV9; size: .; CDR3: CASSVAGNTEAFF
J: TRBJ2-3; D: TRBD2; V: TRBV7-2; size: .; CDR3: CASSLNPLGVAGSTDTQYF
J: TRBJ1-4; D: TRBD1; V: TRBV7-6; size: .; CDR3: CASSFGQGRSNEKLFF
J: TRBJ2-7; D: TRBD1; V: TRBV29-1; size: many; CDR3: CSVEDRDSYEQYF
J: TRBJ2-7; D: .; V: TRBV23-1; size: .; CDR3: CASSQWPEHRYEQYF
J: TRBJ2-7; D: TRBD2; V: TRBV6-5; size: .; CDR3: CASRRSASGSYEQYF
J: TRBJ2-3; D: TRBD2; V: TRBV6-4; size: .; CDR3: CARWAGGRGSTDTQYF
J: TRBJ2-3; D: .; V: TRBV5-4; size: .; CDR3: CASTPRGRGADTQYF
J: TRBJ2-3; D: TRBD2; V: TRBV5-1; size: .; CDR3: CASSLGGLAATDTQYF
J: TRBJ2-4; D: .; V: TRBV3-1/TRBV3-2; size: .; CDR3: CASSQGVANLQYF
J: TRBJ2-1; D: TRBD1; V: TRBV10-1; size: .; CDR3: CASSSGQDNEQFF
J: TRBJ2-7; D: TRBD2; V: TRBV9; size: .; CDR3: CASSSRIGGEQYF
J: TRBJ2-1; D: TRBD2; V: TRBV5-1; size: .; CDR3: CASSLAGTSGGDSYNEQFF
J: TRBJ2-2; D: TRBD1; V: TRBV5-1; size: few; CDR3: CASTGTGFGELFF
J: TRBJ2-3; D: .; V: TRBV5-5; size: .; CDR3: CASSHIDWQGTQYF
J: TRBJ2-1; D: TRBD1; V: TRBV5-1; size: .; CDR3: CASSGQGGDNEQFF
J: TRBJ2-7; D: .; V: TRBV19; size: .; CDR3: CASRDQIAAAYEQYF
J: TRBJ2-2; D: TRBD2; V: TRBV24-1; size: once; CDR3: CATSTSGRVNTGELFF
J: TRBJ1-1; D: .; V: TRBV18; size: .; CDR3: CASSPDTMNTEAFF
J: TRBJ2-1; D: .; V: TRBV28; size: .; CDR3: CASSLAGFGSSYNEQFF
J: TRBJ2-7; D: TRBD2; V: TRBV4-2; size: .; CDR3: CASSQGAGDLSYEQYF
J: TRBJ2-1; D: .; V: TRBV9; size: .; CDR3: CASVSDRYNEQFF